The 25 T cell receptor beta chains presented below share a single source sample, sequenced in a study of blood T cell repertoires in COVID-19. Here immunoSEQ multiplex PCR was the method, and the copy in TCRdb shows in-frame clones only, minus some. The sample lists around 210,000 clones, around 90% occurring once. Sequenced input: PBMCs or T cells enriched from blood (not recorded which). The receptors stem from a woman under 30 who had recovered from COVID-19.

This sequence joins TRBV6-2 or TRBV6-3 and TRBJ2-7; no clear D gene. The CDR3 contains 16 residues. Trimming removed 0 bases at V and 0 bases at J, with 12 bases between. The germline CDR1 and CDR2 sequences are MNHEY and SVGEGT. The CDR3 sequence is CASSYSIGPSSYEQYF. The CDR3 DNA reads TGTGCCAGCAGTTACTCGATTGGGCCAAGCTCCTACGAGCAGTACTTC.

CDR3 amino acids: CASSSDSSSGNTIYF. The DNA for the CDR3 is TGTGCCAGCAGCTCCGACAGCTCCTCTGGAAACACCATATATTTT. This chain uses TRBV7-2 with TRBJ1-3; D might be TRBD1 (5 bases). V lost 4 bases and J lost 0, with 10 bases in between. The CDR3 runs to 15 residues. Germline-derived CDR1 and CDR2 are SGHTA and FQGNSA.

This clone was seen a few times. This chain links TRBV19 with TRBJ2-7, with D possibly matching TRBD1 (6 bases). Germline CDR1 LNHDA, CDR2 SQIVND (reference sequence). The CDR3 has 13 residues. Trimming removed 8 bases at V and 2 bases at J, with 13 bases between. The CDR3 loop is CASAGTGTYEQYF. The CDR3 nucleotides read TGTGCCAGTGCCGGTACAGGGACCTACGAGCAGTACTTC.

This chain connects TRBV2 to TRBJ2-5, with 9 bases that match TRBD1. V gave up 6 bases and J gave up 5 bases; unmatched junction bases: 7. There are 14 residues in the CDR3. Per the germline V gene, CDR1 is SNHLY and CDR2 is FYNNEI. CDR3 in DNA: TGTGCCAGCAGGCCGGGACAGGGTAAGGAGACCCAGTACTTC. Amino acid sequence: CASRPGQGKETQYF.

J is TRBJ2-7 and V is TRBV9; the match to TRBD1 covers 8 bases. The V segment lost 0 bases and the J segment 5 bases; nucleotides outside the gene matches: 10. Looked up from germline, CDR1 is SGDLS and CDR2 is YYNGEE. CDR3 length equals 16 residues. Here the CDR3 reads CASSVEGQGAGDEQYF. The CDR3 DNA reads as TGTGCCAGCAGCGTAGAAGGGCAGGGGGCGGGCGACGAGCAGTACTTC.

The V call is TRBV28, the J call TRBJ1-2; 9 nucleotides agree with TRBD1. Germline V gene data show CDR1 as MDHEN and CDR2 as SYDVKM. CDR3 size: 13 residues. J gave up 5 bases and V 6 bases, and 4 bases lay outside the gene matches. CDR3 sequence (DNA): TGTGCCAGCAGATGGACAGGGGATTATGGCTACACCTTC. It yields the protein CASRWTGDYGYTF.

Only one count was recorded for this clone. The rearrangement uses TRBV27 and TRBJ1-2; D is uncertain. The CDR3 has 13 residues. The V and J ends lost 0 bases and 8 bases respectively, with 10 bases between them. The germline V gene encodes CDR1 MNHEY and CDR2 SMNVEV (reference sequence). The CDR3 loop reads CASSLSPPRGYTF. The CDR3 DNA reads as TGTGCCAGCAGTTTATCCCCACCACGGGGCTACACCTTC.

The chain employs TRBV9 and TRBJ1-1, with TRBD1 identical over 8 bases. Germline V lookup: CDR1 SGDLS, CDR2 YYNGEE. The V and J ends lost 4 bases and 1 base, in that order; junction bases with no gene match: 3. There are 14 residues in the CDR3. This chain's CDR3 is CASSPGGPNTEAFF. CDR3 nucleotides: TGTGCCAGCAGCCCAGGGGGCCCGAACACTGAAGCTTTCTTT.

The V and J genes are TRBV6-1 and TRBJ1-1; 10 nucleotides agree with TRBD1. Germline CDR1 MNHNS, CDR2 SASEGT. This CDR3 region has 14 residues. V lost 4 bases and J lost 11; bases outside the gene matches: 10. CDR3 coding DNA: TGTGCCAGCAGTGGAGCCGGGACAGGGGATTTGGCTTTCTTT. The encoded protein is CASSGAGTGDLAFF.

V gene TRBV5-1 combines with J gene TRBJ1-4; D is perhaps TRBD1 (5 bases). Germline V gene sequence: CDR1 SGHRS, CDR2 YFSETQ. Deletions cut 0 bases from V and 4 bases from J, with 7 bases between. The CDR3 runs 14 residues. CDR3: CASSLGGLNEKLFF. CDR3 nucleotide sequence: TGCGCCAGCAGCTTGGGGGGACTTAATGAAAAACTGTTTTTT. Complete variable domain (other parts from reference TRBV5-1 and TRBJ1-4): KAGVTQTPRYLIKTRGQQVTLSCSPISGHRSVSWYQQTPGQGLQFLFEYFSETQRNKGNFPGRFSGRQFSNSRSEMNVSTLELGDSALYLCASSLGGLNEKLFFGSGTQLSVL.

This clone was counted once. This chain uses TRBV4-1 with TRBJ1-2; perhaps TRBD1 as D (5 bases). Trimming cost V 1 base and J 2 bases, with 17 bases left between them. This CDR3 region has 17 residues. Germline assignment: CDR1 MGHRA and CDR2 YSYEKL. The CDR3 spells CASSQGGHLSQNYGYTF. CDR3 DNA sequence: TGCGCCAGCAGCCAAGGAGGACACCTTAGCCAAAACTATGGCTACACCTTC.

In its sample, this clone was seen once. This sequence joins TRBV9 and TRBJ2-3; no clear D. The V end was cut by 0 bases, the J end by 2 bases, with 10 bases between. Germline V gene data show CDR1 as SGDLS and CDR2 as YYNGEE. The CDR3 contains 15 residues. The CDR3 DNA reads TGTGCCAGCAGCGTAGATACGACACACACAGATACGCAGTATTTT. Translated: CASSVDTTHTDTQYF.

This sequence joins TRBV4-2 and TRBJ1-3; D might be TRBD1 (5 bases). Deletions cut 2 bases from V and 0 bases from J, with 11 bases between. Looked up from germline, CDR1 is LGHNA and CDR2 is YNFKEQ. The CDR3 runs 16 residues. The CDR3, as DNA: TGTGCCAGCAGCCAAATTACAGGTGGCTCTGGAAACACCATATATTTT. Its translation: CASSQITGGSGNTIYF.

This clone showed up many times. This chain links TRBV28 with TRBJ2-7, with TRBD1 as a possible D gene (6 bases). The germline V gene has CDR1 MDHEN and CDR2 SYDVKM. The CDR3 is 15 amino acids. The ends were cut back, 8 bases at V and 3 bases at J, with 20 bases in the middle. In nucleotides, the CDR3 is TGTGCCAGCGCTAATACGGACAGCGCTAGCTACGAGCAGTACTTC. Translated: CASANTDSASYEQYF.

J is TRBJ1-2 and V is TRBV27, with 11 positions matching TRBD1. The V and J ends lost 6 bases and 4 bases, in that order; junction bases with no gene match: 7. CDR1 and CDR2 (germline): MNHEY, SMNVEV (reference sequence). The CDR3 loop spans 15 amino acids. The CDR3 coding sequence is TGTGCCAGCAGCGAAAGGACAGGGGGCAGCTATGGCTACACCTTC. Protein product: CASSERTGGSYGYTF.

This clone has a handful of counts. The rearrangement uses TRBV4-1 and TRBJ1-5, with TRBD1 matching over 10 bases. CDR3 length: 16 residues. With V trimmed by 3 bases and J by 6 bases, 8 bases remained unmatched. The germline V gene has CDR1 MGHRA and CDR2 YSYEKL. As DNA, the CDR3 is TGCGCCAGCAGCCAGGACATGGGACAGGGGATTCAGCCCCAGCATTTT. This codes for CASSQDMGQGIQPQHF.

The V and J genes are TRBV2 and TRBJ1-2; 8 positions match TRBD1. The V and J ends lost 5 bases and 0 bases, in that order; junction bases with no gene match: 8. The CDR3 extends over 16 amino acids. CDR1 and CDR2 from the germline V gene are SNHLY and FYNNEI. The CDR3 DNA reads TGTGCCAGCAGTCGGCAGGGGGCAGGGACTAACTATGGCTACACCTTC. Its translation is CASSRQGAGTNYGYTF.

The rearrangement uses TRBV10-1 and TRBJ1-5; a weak D match, TRBD1 (5 bases). The CDR3 contains 12 residues. Germline CDR1 reads WNHNN; CDR2 reads SYGVQD (reference sequence). The V end was cut by 7 bases, the J end by 7 bases, with 11 bases between. The CDR3 coding sequence is TGCGCCAGCACTGGACAATTCCAGCCCCAGCATTTT. It codes for CASTGQFQPQHF.

The rearrangement uses TRBV2 and TRBJ2-2, with D hard to call. The germline CDR1 and CDR2 sequences are SNHLY and FYNNEI. V shed 0 bases and J shed 0 bases, with 5 bases lying between them. The CDR3 contains 15 residues. CDR3 DNA sequence: TGTGCCAGCAGTGAAGCGATAGCGAACACCGGGGAGCTGTTTTTT. Its protein product is CASSEAIANTGELFF. Variable domain in full (rest from reference TRBV2 and TRBJ2-2): EPEVTQTPSHQVTQMGQEVILRCVPISNHLYFYWYRQILGQKVEFLVSFYNNEISEKSEIFDDQFSVERPDGSNFTLKIRSTKLEDSAMYFCASSEAIANTGELFFGEGSRLTVL.

This chain joins TRBV5-1 and TRBJ1-1; 10 bases match TRBD1. CDR1 and CDR2 from the germline V gene are SGHRS and YFSETQ. The junction had 6 bases not matched to a gene; V was cut back by 2 bases and J by 5 bases. CDR3 length: 15 residues. DNA of the CDR3: TGCGCCAGCAGCTTAGCGACAGGGGGCGCGACTGAAGCTTTCTTT. Translated, it gives CASSLATGGATEAFF.

The gene calls are TRBV6-5 and TRBJ2-7; the match to TRBD1 covers 7 bases. The V and J ends lost 6 bases and 0 bases, in that order; junction bases with no gene match: 8. Germline V gene data show CDR1 as MNHEY and CDR2 as SVGAGI. The CDR3 runs 15 residues. Here the CDR3 DNA reads TGTGCCAGCAGGCCAGGACAGGCGAGCTCCTACGAGCAGTACTTC. The encoded protein is CASRPGQASSYEQYF.

The chain links TRBV28 to TRBJ1-5, with TRBD1 as a possible D gene (6 bases). V was shortened by 1 base and J by 7 bases, with 17 bases between the two germline ends. CDR3 length equals 16 residues. The germline V gene has CDR1 MDHEN and CDR2 SYDVKM. CDR3 nucleotide sequence: TGTGCCAGCAGTTTATCGGATGGGGGCCTGAGGCAGCCCCAGCATTTT. It codes for CASSLSDGGLRQPQHF.

The chain recombines TRBV19 with TRBJ2-2; possible D gene TRBD1, 6 bases. CDR3 length equals 14 residues. The V end was cut by 7 bases, the J end by 1 base, with 10 bases between. Germline loops: CDR1 LNHDA, CDR2 SQIVND (reference sequence). The CDR3 bases are TGTGCCAGTATCCCGGGACAGAACACCGGGGAGCTGTTTTTT. As protein: CASIPGQNTGELFF.

V gene TRBV5-1 combines with J gene TRBJ1-2; a weak D match, TRBD1 (6 bases). The CDR3 is made up of 14 amino acids. The ends were cut back, 0 bases at V and 8 bases at J, with 14 bases in the middle. Germline lookup yields CDR1 SGHRS and CDR2 YFSETQ. The CDR3 DNA is TGCGCCAGCAGCTTGGTTGGAGCCACAGGGGGCTACACCTTC. Protein sequence: CASSLVGATGGYTF.

The chain employs TRBV27 and TRBJ2-5; D not certain. Per the germline V gene, CDR1 is MNHEY and CDR2 is SMNVEV (reference sequence). V shed 2 bases and J shed 5 bases, with 9 bases lying between them. The length of the CDR3 is 13 residues. The CDR3 loop reads CASSLAARETQYF. CDR3 bases: TGTGCCAGCAGTTTAGCCGCGCGGGAGACCCAGTACTTC.